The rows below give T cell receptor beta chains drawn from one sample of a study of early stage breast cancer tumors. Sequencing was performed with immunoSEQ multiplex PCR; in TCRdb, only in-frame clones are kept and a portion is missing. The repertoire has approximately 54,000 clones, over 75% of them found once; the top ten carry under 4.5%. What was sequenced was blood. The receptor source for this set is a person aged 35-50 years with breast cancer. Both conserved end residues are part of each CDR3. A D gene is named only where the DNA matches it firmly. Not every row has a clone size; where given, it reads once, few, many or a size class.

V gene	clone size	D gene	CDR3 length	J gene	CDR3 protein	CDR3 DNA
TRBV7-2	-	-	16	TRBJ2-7	CASSPSGPAAHYEQYF	TGTGCCAGCAGCCCATCCGGACCGGCAGCTCACTACGAGCAGTACTTC
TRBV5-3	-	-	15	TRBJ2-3	CARSLAVLITDTQYF	TGTGCCAGAAGCTTGGCAGTCTTGATCACAGATACGCAGTATTTT
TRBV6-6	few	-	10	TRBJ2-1	CASGYNEQFF	TGTGCCAGCGGGTACAATGAGCAGTTCTTC
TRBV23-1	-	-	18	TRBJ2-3	CASSQSRASEGRPDTQYF	TGCGCCAGCAGTCAATCAAGGGCTAGCGAGGGCCGGCCAGATACGCAGTATTTT
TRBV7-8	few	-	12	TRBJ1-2	CASSTDRTGYTF	TGTGCCAGCAGCACTGACAGGACTGGCTACACCTTC
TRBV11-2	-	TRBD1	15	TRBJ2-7	CASSHLQGAVLEQYF	TGTGCCAGCAGCCACTTACAGGGGGCCGTTCTCGAGCAGTACTTC
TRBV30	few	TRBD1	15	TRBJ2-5	CAWSVGTGAQETQYF	TGTGCCTGGAGTGTAGGGACAGGGGCCCAAGAGACCCAGTACTTC
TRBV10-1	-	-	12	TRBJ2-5	CASSDSQETQYF	TGCGCCAGCAGTGATTCGCAAGAGACCCAGTACTTC
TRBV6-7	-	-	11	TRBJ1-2	CASIPIRGYTF	TGTGCCAGCATCCCAATCCGGGGCTACACCTTC
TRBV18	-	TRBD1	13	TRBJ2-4	CASSPGTGDIQYF	TGTGCCAGCTCACCCGGGACAGGGGACATTCAGTACTTC
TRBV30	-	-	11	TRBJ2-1	CALNSYNEQFF	TGTGCCTTAAACAGCTACAATGAGCAGTTCTTC
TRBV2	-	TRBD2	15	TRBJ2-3	CASSSTSGRADTQYF	TGTGCCAGTTCATCGACTAGCGGGAGGGCAGATACGCAGTATTTT
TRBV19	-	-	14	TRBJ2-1	CASSIGINDNEQFF	TGTGCCAGTAGTATAGGTATCAACGACAATGAGCAGTTCTTC
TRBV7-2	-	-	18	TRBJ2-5	CASNVSGAPLARPETQYF	TGTGCCAGCAACGTATCCGGGGCCCCCTTGGCCCGTCCGGAGACCCAGTACTTC
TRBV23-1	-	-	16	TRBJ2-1	CASSQGARAYSNEQFF	TGCGCCAGCAGTCAAGGAGCTCGCGCTTATTCCAATGAGCAGTTCTTC
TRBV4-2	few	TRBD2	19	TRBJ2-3	CASSQDLLSLAGGTDTQYF	TGTGCCAGCAGCCAAGATCTCCTATCACTAGCGGGGGGCACAGATACGCAGTATTTT
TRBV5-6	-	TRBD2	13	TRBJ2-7	CASSPGLGDEQYF	TGTGCCAGCAGCCCGGGACTAGGAGACGAGCAGTACTTC
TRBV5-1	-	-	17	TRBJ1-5	CASSELPGGGSNQPQHF	TGCGCCAGCAGCGAGCTGCCGGGAGGTGGAAGCAATCAGCCCCAGCATTTT
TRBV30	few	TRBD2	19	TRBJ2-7	CAWSLGDSGSFGGTHEQYF	TGTGCCTGGAGTCTAGGGGATAGCGGGAGTTTTGGTGGAACCCACGAGCAGTACTTC
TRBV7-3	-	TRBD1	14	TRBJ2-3	CASSPGQVTDTQYF	TGTGCCAGCAGCCCCGGACAGGTCACAGATACGCAGTATTTT
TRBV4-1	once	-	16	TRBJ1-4	CASSQEKTGNNEKLFF	TGCGCCAGCAGCCAAGAGAAGACGGGGAATAATGAAAAACTGTTTTTT
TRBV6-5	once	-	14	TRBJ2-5	CASSYSPGRETQYF	TGTGCCAGCAGTTATAGTCCAGGGAGGGAGACCCAGTACTTC
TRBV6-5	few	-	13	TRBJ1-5	CASSYSRDQPQHF	TGTGCCAGCAGTTACTCTCGTGATCAGCCCCAGCATTTT
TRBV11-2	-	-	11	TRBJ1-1	CASSPPGVAFF	TGTGCCAGCAGCCCCCCAGGGGTTGCTTTCTTT
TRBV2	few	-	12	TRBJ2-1	CASALGVDEQFF	TGTGCCAGCGCCCTGGGGGTGGATGAGCAGTTCTTC
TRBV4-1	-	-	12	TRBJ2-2	CASSQDTGELFF	TGCGCCAGCAGCCAGGACACCGGGGAGCTGTTTTTT
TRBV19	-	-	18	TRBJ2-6	CASSPGGSRPSGANVLTF	TGTGCCAGTAGTCCCGGTGGTTCTCGCCCTTCTGGGGCCAACGTCCTGACTTTC
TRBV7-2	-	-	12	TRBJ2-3	CASSLYTDTQYF	TGTGCCAGCAGCTTATACACAGATACGCAGTATTTT
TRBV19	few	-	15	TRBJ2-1	CASRGGASSYNEQFF	TGTGCCAGTAGAGGTGGCGCGAGCTCCTACAATGAGCAGTTCTTC